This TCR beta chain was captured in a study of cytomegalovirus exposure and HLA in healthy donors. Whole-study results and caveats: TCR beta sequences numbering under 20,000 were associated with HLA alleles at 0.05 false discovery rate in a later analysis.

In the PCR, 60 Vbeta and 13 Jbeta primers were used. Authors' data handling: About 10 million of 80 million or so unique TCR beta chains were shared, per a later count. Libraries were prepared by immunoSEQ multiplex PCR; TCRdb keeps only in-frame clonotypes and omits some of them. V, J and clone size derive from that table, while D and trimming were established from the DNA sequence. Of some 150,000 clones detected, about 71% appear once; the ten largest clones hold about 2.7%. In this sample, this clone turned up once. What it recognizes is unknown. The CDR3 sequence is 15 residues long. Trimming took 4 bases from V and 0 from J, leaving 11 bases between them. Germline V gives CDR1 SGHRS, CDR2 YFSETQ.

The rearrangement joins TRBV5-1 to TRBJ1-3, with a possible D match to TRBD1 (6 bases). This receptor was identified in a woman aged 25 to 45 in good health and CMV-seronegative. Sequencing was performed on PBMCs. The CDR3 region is CASSRGQSSGNTIYF. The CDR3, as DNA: TGCGCCAGCAGCCGGGGACAAAGCTCTGGAAACACCATATATTTT.